The 13 T cell receptor beta chains presented below share a single source sample, sequenced in a study of blood T cell repertoires in COVID-19. Clones were read by immunoSEQ multiplex PCR, and TCRdb kept only the in-frame ones, dropping some. The sample includes 65,000 to 100,000 clones, 65% to 85% of them seen just once. Sequenced: peripheral blood. The receptor source for this set is a woman of 80 years or more with acute or convalescent COVID-19.

The chain has TRBV5-5 and TRBJ2-7; D remains ambiguous. V was pared by 2 bases and J by 1 base, with 10 bases between. The CDR3 loop spans 14 amino acids. Germline values: CDR1 SGHKS, CDR2 YYEKEE (reference sequence). This CDR3 reads CASSFVTASYEQYF. In nucleotides, the CDR3 is TGTGCCAGCAGCTTCGTAACCGCGTCCTACGAGCAGTACTTC.

This clone was counted a single time. The chain uses TRBV3-1 (or the pseudogene TRBV3-2) and TRBJ1-2, with D unresolved. The ends were cut back, 6 bases at V and 8 bases at J, with 19 bases in the middle. The CDR3 covers 14 residues. CDR1 is LGHDT, CDR2 YNNKEL, per germline (reference sequence). The CDR3 DNA reads TGTGCCAGCAGTAAAATTGGAGTTCAGAGGGGCTACACCTTC. Translated, it gives CASSKIGVQRGYTF.

In its sample, this clone was seen a few times. V usage is TRBV11-2 and J usage is TRBJ2-7, with TRBD1 matching over 7 bases. The trim removed 6 bases at V and 2 bases at J, leaving 10 bases unmatched. Germline assignment: CDR1 SGHAT and CDR2 FQNNGV. This CDR3 has 15 amino acids. CDR3 in amino acids: CASSSRQGGAYEQYF. DNA of the CDR3: TGTGCCAGCAGTTCAAGACAGGGTGGGGCCTACGAGCAGTACTTC.

This rearrangement joins TRBV18 to TRBJ1-1; TRBD1 matches 7 bases. The CDR3 sequence is 16 residues long. Germline V gene data show CDR1 as KGHSH and CDR2 as LQKENI. Trimming took 5 bases from V and 2 from J; bases not matched to a gene: 11. The CDR3 reads CASSSRQGNLNTEAFF. CDR3 coding DNA: TGTGCCAGCTCATCGCGACAGGGAAACTTAAACACTGAAGCTTTCTTT.

The chain has TRBV4-1 and TRBJ1-1; 7 bases align to TRBD1. After removal of 3 bases from V and 6 bases from J, the junction contained 10 bases not matched to a gene. The CDR3 extends over 15 amino acids. CDR1 is MGHRA, CDR2 YSYEKL, per germline. This chain's CDR3 is CASSQGDRVVSEAFF. CDR3 bases: TGCGCCAGCAGCCAGGGTGACAGGGTAGTATCTGAAGCTTTCTTT.

V and J are TRBV6-1 and TRBJ1-3; no clear D gene. The CDR3 has 16 amino acids. CDR1 MNHNS and CDR2 SASEGT come from the germline V gene. Trimming cost V 6 bases and J 4 bases, with 19 bases left between them. In DNA, the CDR3 is TGTGCCAGCAGAGAACAGACCCAGCGACCGGGAAACACCATATATTTT. This gives the protein CASREQTQRPGNTIYF.

This clone occurred once. The chain uses TRBV19 and TRBJ2-1, with D perhaps TRBD2 (6 bases). The germline gives CDR1 LNHDA, CDR2 SQIVND (reference sequence). V lost 7 bases and J 6 bases, leaving 16 bases between the germline ends. The length of the CDR3 is 14 residues. CDR3 coding DNA: TGTGCCAGTACGGAGGGGCGTCGAGGCAATGAGCAGTTCTTC. Protein sequence: CASTEGRRGNEQFF.

This clone was observed a single time. CDR3 nucleotide sequence: TGTGCCAGCAGCCCCGGAGGGACCGCTGTTCAAAAACTGTTTTTT. Amino acids: CASSPGGTAVQKLFF. This chain connects TRBV7-2 to TRBJ1-4; tentatively, D is TRBD1 (5 bases). This CDR3 comprises 15 residues. V gave up 5 bases and J gave up 9 bases, with 19 bases separating them. Germline CDR1 is SGHTA and CDR2 is FQGNSA.

J is TRBJ1-4 and V is TRBV19, with 8 positions matching TRBD1. J lost 8 bases, V lost 4 bases, and 3 bases had no gene match. There are 13 residues in the CDR3. Per germline, CDR1 LNHDA and CDR2 SQIVND (reference sequence). CDR3 nucleotides: TGTGCCAGTAGTAACCGGGACAGGGAAAAACTGTTTTTT. Its translation: CASSNRDREKLFF. The whole variable domain, remainder taken from reference TRBV19 and TRBJ1-4, is DGGITQSPKYLFRKEGQNVTLSCEQNLNHDAMYWYRQDPGQGLRLIYYSQIVNDFQKGDIAEGYSVSREKKESFPLTVTSAQKNPTAFYLCASSNRDREKLFFGSGTQLSVL.

The chain joins TRBV28 to TRBJ2-4; D perhaps matches TRBD1 (6 bases). Germline values: CDR1 MDHEN, CDR2 SYDVKM. Trimming took 2 bases from V and 4 from J, leaving 18 bases between them. The CDR3 has 17 residues. The CDR3 region is CASSLSVWDTFKNIQYF. In DNA form, the CDR3 reads TGTGCCAGCAGTTTAAGTGTATGGGACACTTTTAAAAACATTCAGTACTTC.

The rearrangement links TRBV4-3 to TRBJ2-2; D call uncertain. The CDR3 has 15 amino acids. Per the germline V gene, CDR1 is LGHNA and CDR2 is YSLEER. Trimming left V 0 bases short and J 6 bases short, with 11 bases between. The DNA of the CDR3 is TGCGCCAGCAGCCAAGAAGTATGGAGCGCCGGGGAGCTGTTTTTT. It yields the protein CASSQEVWSAGELFF.

This sequence joins TRBV21-1 and TRBJ2-7; the D call of TRBD2 is as the table states it, not checked on the DNA. TRBV21-1 represents a pseudogene. The CDR3 is 20 amino acids. The CDR3 spells CASSPFSLAGGPQTSYEQYF. In DNA form, the CDR3 reads TGTGCCAGCAGCCCCTTTAGTCTAGCGGGGGGTCCCCAAACCTCCTACGAGCAGTACTTC.

The rearrangement links TRBV9 to TRBJ2-1, with D possibly matching TRBD2 (6 bases). This CDR3 comprises 16 residues. V gave up 0 bases and J gave up 2 bases, with 12 bases separating them. Germline loops: CDR1 SGDLS, CDR2 YYNGEE. The CDR3 region is CASSVVEGPTYNEQFF. In DNA, the CDR3 is TGTGCCAGCAGCGTAGTGGAGGGCCCAACCTACAATGAGCAGTTCTTC.